This T cell receptor (beta chain) was captured by sequencing in a study of response to subunit inactivated influenza vaccine. Overall study findings and caveats: Authors suggested each seasonal flu vaccination may recruit only limited numbers of new T cells.

Germline V gives CDR1 SNHLY, CDR2 FYNNEI. The CDR3 sequence is 13 residues long. V lost 5 bases, J lost 3 bases, and 10 bases lay in between. TCRdb re-called the RT-PCR reads with MiXCR, one entry per CDR3 protein. This table has some 500,000 distinct CDR3 sequences, about an eighth appearing once. This clonotype has at least ten counts. Its antigen remains unknown. The sequenced sample was PBMCs from blood, obtained roughly 45 days after vaccination. The TCR comes from a man aged 50 or older who received an inactivated influenza vaccine. V gene TRBV2 combines with J gene TRBJ2-5; TRBD2 might be the D (5 bases). CDR3 in amino acids: CASSLTTKETQYF. The CDR3 DNA reads as TGTGCCAGCAGTCTGACGACTAAAGAGACCCAGTACTTC.